The 28 T cell receptor beta chains presented below share a single source sample, sequenced in a study of blood T cell repertoires in COVID-19. The method was immunoSEQ multiplex PCR; TCRdb's version includes in-frame clones alone and lacks a portion of them. The profile shows nearly 200,000 clones, roughly 90% of them singletons. Input material: peripheral blood. Receptors were obtained from a woman between 35 and 50 years old who had recovered from COVID-19.

The rearrangement links TRBV7-2 to TRBJ1-2, with TRBD1 matching 7 bases. This CDR3 spans 14 amino acids. Germline CDR1 SGHTA, CDR2 FQGNSA. Unmatched junction bases numbered 8, after V lost 1 base and J lost 9 bases. CDR3 DNA sequence: TGTGCCAGCAGCTTAGTGGAGGAGGGGGCTCGCTACACCTTC. Translated, it gives CASSLVEEGARYTF.

CDR3 nucleotide sequence: TGTGCCAGCAGTGAAGACAGTGGGGCCAAAAACATTCAGTACTTC. Translated: CASSEDSGAKNIQYF. The J gene is TRBJ2-4, the V gene TRBV6-1, with D unclear. The germline V gene has CDR1 MNHNS and CDR2 SASEGT. The CDR3 extends over 15 amino acids. The V end lost 1 base, the J end lost 1 base, and 8 bases lay between the germline ends.

This sequence joins TRBV19 and TRBJ1-5; 7 nucleotides match TRBD1. CDR3 size: 15 residues. After removal of 4 bases from V and 7 bases from J, the junction contained 10 bases not matched to a gene. The germline CDR1 and CDR2 sequences are LNHDA and SQIVND (reference sequence). CDR3 in DNA: TGTGCCAGTAGTAGCCGGACAGGATCAGGACAGCCCCAGCATTTT. Translated: CASSSRTGSGQPQHF.

Comments on this clone: Mismatch with germline at one junction end may stem from a read error. This chain joins TRBV15 and TRBJ2-1; D is unclear. Germline CDR1 reads LNHNV; CDR2 reads YYDKDF (reference sequence). This CDR3 has 12 residues. Written as DNA, the CDR3 is TGTGCCACAGGCGGCGCCTACGATGAGCAGTTCTTC. It codes for CATGGAYDEQFF.

V gene TRBV18 combines with J gene TRBJ2-1, with D tentatively TRBD2 (5 bases). V gave up 2 bases and J gave up 5 bases, with 10 bases separating them. Germline CDR1 KGHSH, CDR2 LQKENI. The CDR3 spans 14 residues. The CDR3 region has the DNA TGTGCCAGCTCACCAATCGACGGGGACAATGAGCAGTTCTTC. Protein: CASSPIDGDNEQFF.

J is TRBJ1-2 and V is TRBV19; D call uncertain. Trimming removed 7 bases at V and 6 bases at J, with 18 bases between. The CDR3 totals 14 residues. Per germline, CDR1 LNHDA and CDR2 SQIVND (reference sequence). DNA for the CDR3: TGTGCCAGTAATAGAATAGGAGGGAGGAATGGCTACACCTTC. Residues: CASNRIGGRNGYTF.

The chain uses TRBV7-8 and TRBJ2-7; D perhaps matches TRBD2 (6 bases). Germline V gene sequence: CDR1 SGHVS, CDR2 FQNEAQ. This CDR3 has 14 amino acids. The V end was cut by 3 bases, the J end by 2 bases, with 11 bases between. CDR3 region: CASSFMSGPYEQYF. CDR3 nucleotides: TGTGCCAGCAGCTTCATGAGCGGGCCCTACGAGCAGTACTTC. Supplemented by reference TRBV7-8 and TRBJ2-7, the full variable domain reads GAGVSQSPRYKVAKRGQDVALRCDPISGHVSLFWYQQALGQGPEFLTYFQNEAQLDKSGLPSDRFFAERPEGSVSTLKIQRTQQEDSAVYLCASSFMSGPYEQYFGPGTRLTVT.

This sequence joins TRBV18 and TRBJ1-6, with a weak D call TRBD1 (5 bases). The V end lost 2 bases, the J end lost 7 bases, and 6 bases lay between the germline ends. CDR3 size: 13 residues. Germline CDR1 reads KGHSH; CDR2 reads LQKENI. The CDR3 bases are TGTGCCAGCTCACCAGGGGCGAATTCACCCCTCCACTTT. Translating gives CASSPGANSPLHF. Based on the CDR3 plus reference TRBV18 and TRBJ1-6, the full variable domain is NAGVMQNPRHLVRRRGQEARLRCSPMKGHSHVYWYRQLPEEGLKFMVYLQKENIIDESGMPKERFSAEFPKEGPSILRIQQVVRGDSAAYFCASSPGANSPLHFGNGTRLTVT.

This chain uses TRBV11-3 with TRBJ2-1, with 10 bases aligning to TRBD1. The ends lost 5 bases at V and 1 base at J; junction bases unmatched: 5. CDR1 SGHNT and CDR2 YENEEA come from the germline V gene. The CDR3 spans 16 residues. The chain's CDR3 is CASSPRQGASYNEQFF. CDR3 coding DNA: TGTGCCAGCAGCCCTCGACAGGGGGCATCCTACAATGAGCAGTTCTTC.

The V and J genes are TRBV5-1 and TRBJ1-2, with 8 bases lining up with TRBD1. There are 19 residues in the CDR3. J gave up 1 base and V 4 bases, and 18 bases lay outside the gene matches. Germline CDR1 reads SGHRS; CDR2 reads YFSETQ. The CDR3: CASSGGSIGDRKNNYGYTF. In nucleotides, the CDR3 is TGCGCCAGCAGCGGGGGGAGTATCGGGGACAGGAAGAATAACTATGGCTACACCTTC.

The V gene is TRBV9, the J gene TRBJ1-6; a weak D match, TRBD1 (6 bases). The germline CDR1 and CDR2 sequences are SGDLS and YYNGEE. V was shortened by 0 bases and J by 8 bases, with 15 bases between the two germline ends. The CDR3 covers 16 residues. CDR3 bases: TGTGCCAGCAGCGTAGAGGGGGGGTTAGGGGATTCACCCCTCCACTTT. Translating it yields CASSVEGGLGDSPLHF.

V is TRBV11-3 and J is TRBJ2-2, with 12 bases matching TRBD2. This CDR3 spans 15 amino acids. Per germline, CDR1 SGHNT and CDR2 YENEEA. Trimming removed 8 bases from V and 8 bases from J; junction bases left unmatched: 9. The CDR3 nucleotides are TGTGCCAGCGAGGCGGGACTAGCGGGTTCGGGGGAGCTGTTTTTT. It codes for CASEAGLAGSGELFF.

This chain links TRBV20-1 with TRBJ2-1; weak D call: TRBD1 (5 bases). Germline V CDR1 and CDR2: DFQATT, SNEGSKA (reference sequence). The V end lost 2 bases, the J end lost 10 bases, and 9 bases lay between the germline ends. The CDR3 has 11 amino acids. The CDR3 sequence is CSARQGWEQFF. The CDR3 region has the DNA TGCAGTGCTAGACAGGGTTGGGAGCAGTTCTTC.

This chain joins TRBV3-1 (or the pseudogene TRBV3-2) and TRBJ2-1, with TRBD2 matching 12 bases. V shed 2 bases and J 8 bases; nucleotides not matched to a gene: 4. The CDR3 consists of 15 residues. From germline, CDR1 is LGHDT and CDR2 YNNKEL (reference sequence). CDR3 sequence reads: CASSQSLAGGDEQFF. The CDR3 DNA reads TGTGCCAGCAGCCAATCTCTAGCGGGGGGGGATGAGCAGTTCTTC.

This chain links TRBV6-5 with TRBJ2-5; D unresolved. CDR3 length equals 12 residues. Germline-derived CDR1 and CDR2 are MNHEY and SVGAGI. V lost 6 bases and J lost 2, with 7 bases in between. The CDR3 region is CASRLLQETQYF. The CDR3, as DNA: TGTGCCAGCAGACTTTTACAAGAGACCCAGTACTTC.

V gene TRBV5-4 combines with J gene TRBJ2-5; D gene ambiguous. V was cut by 3 bases and J by 0 bases, with 12 bases left in between. In germline, CDR1 is SGHNT, CDR2 YYREEE (reference sequence). The CDR3 extends over 15 amino acids. The CDR3 coding sequence is TGTGCCAGCAGCTCGAAAGAGGCCTACCAAGAGACCCAGTACTTC. Protein product: CASSSKEAYQETQYF.

The J gene is TRBJ2-1, the V gene TRBV4-1, with 9 bases identical to TRBD2. CDR1 is MGHRA and CDR2 is YSYEKL in the germline V gene. This CDR3 contains 16 residues. J was trimmed by 1 base and V by 1 base; bases with no gene match: 2. CDR3 nucleotides: TGCGCCAGCAGCCAAGCTAGCGGGAAGTCCTACAATGAGCAGTTCTTC. Translated: CASSQASGKSYNEQFF.

This clone has only one observation. V is TRBV6-5 and J is TRBJ2-1, with D unresolved. The germline CDR1 and CDR2 sequences are MNHEY and SVGAGI. Trimming pared 6 bases from V and 7 bases from J, leaving 13 bases between. The CDR3 totals 13 residues. The CDR3 DNA follows: TGTGCCAGCAGCAGTCAGGTGTGGAATGAGCAGTTCTTC. It is translated as CASSSQVWNEQFF.

The chain links TRBV30 to TRBJ2-7; 8 bases align to TRBD1. The CDR3 runs 15 residues. Germline CDR1 and CDR2: GTSNPN and SVGIG (reference sequence). J gave up 4 bases and V 3 bases, and 11 bases lay outside the gene matches. CDR3 in amino acids: CAWSLQDRAWYEQYF. The CDR3, as DNA: TGTGCCTGGAGCCTTCAGGACAGGGCCTGGTACGAGCAGTACTTC.

This clone came up once. The chain has TRBV6-1 and TRBJ2-5; TRBD2 agrees at 14 bases. V was clipped by 0 bases and J by 5 bases; unmatched bases: 11. The CDR3 is 19 amino acids. Germline CDR1 reads MNHNS; CDR2 reads SASEGT. The CDR3 reads CASSEADGTSGSISETQYF. CDR3 in DNA: TGTGCCAGCAGTGAAGCCGACGGGACTAGCGGGAGTATCAGCGAGACCCAGTACTTC.

This clone was seen only a few times. V is TRBV30 and J is TRBJ2-7, with 10 bases identical to TRBD2. V lost 2 bases to trimming and J lost 7 bases; unmatched junction nucleotides: 5. This CDR3 region has 13 residues. From germline, CDR1 is GTSNPN and CDR2 SVGIG (reference sequence). CDR3 in DNA: TGTGCCTGGAGTCTAGCGGGAGTTGGTGAGCAGTACTTC. Translating gives CAWSLAGVGEQYF.

The chain recombines TRBV5-6 with TRBJ1-1; D might be TRBD1 (6 bases). CDR1 is SGHDT, CDR2 YYEEEE, per germline. V was cut by 4 bases and J by 8 bases, with 15 bases left in between. This CDR3 region has 13 residues. This chain's CDR3 is CASSQNDRTEAFF. The CDR3 DNA is TGTGCCAGCAGCCAGAACGACAGGACGGAAGCTTTCTTT.

The V call is TRBV28, the J call TRBJ2-7; the match to TRBD1 covers 9 bases. V lost 5 bases and J lost 3; bases outside the gene matches: 8. The CDR3 is 15 amino acids. In germline, CDR1 is MDHEN, CDR2 SYDVKM. The CDR3 DNA sequence: TGTGCCAGCAGTACCCCCGAGACAGGGGGCTACGAGCAGTACTTC. It is translated as CASSTPETGGYEQYF.

This chain joins TRBV6-1 and TRBJ2-7; D possibly corresponds to TRBD1 (5 bases). Trimming cost V 3 bases and J 2 bases, with 14 bases left between them. CDR1 MNHNS and CDR2 SASEGT come from the germline V gene. The CDR3 length is 15 residues. CDR3 region: CASSDLQGSTYEQYF. The CDR3 bases are TGTGCCAGCAGTGATCTCCAGGGAAGTACCTACGAGCAGTACTTC.

The V call is TRBV5-1, the J call TRBJ2-7; D ambiguous. The CDR3 has 13 residues. Germline V gene sequence: CDR1 SGHRS, CDR2 YFSETQ. V dropped 0 bases and J dropped 3 bases, with 7 bases sitting between them. CDR3 nucleotide sequence: TGCGCCAGCAGCTTGGAGCCCGACTACGAGCAGTACTTC. This codes for CASSLEPDYEQYF.

The chain combines TRBV14 with TRBJ2-5; TRBD2 aligns across 10 bases. The CDR3 loop spans 17 amino acids. Losses at the gene ends were 1 base for V and 1 base for J; bases not matched to a gene: 6. Germline values: CDR1 SGHDN, CDR2 FVKESK. This CDR3 reads CASSQGASGRVQETQYF. Written as DNA, the CDR3 is TGTGCCAGCAGCCAAGGGGCTAGCGGGAGAGTCCAAGAGACCCAGTACTTC.

The V call is TRBV30, the J call TRBJ2-3; possibly TRBD2 for D (6 bases). CDR3 length: 16 residues. Germline V gene data show CDR1 as GTSNPN and CDR2 as SVGIG (reference sequence). V was shortened by 3 bases and J by 0 bases, with 16 bases between the two germline ends. The CDR3 region has the DNA TGTGCCTGGAGGAGGGGTAGTAGCGGTAGCACAGATACGCAGTATTTT. Translating gives CAWRRGSSGSTDTQYF.

The chain couples TRBV7-9 to TRBJ1-5, with 7 bases fitting TRBD1. J gave up 0 bases and V 1 base, and 3 bases lay outside the gene matches. The CDR3 loop spans 16 amino acids. Germline V lookup: CDR1 SEHNR, CDR2 FQNEAQ (reference sequence). This CDR3 is CASSLGYRGSNQPQHF. CDR3 DNA: TGTGCCAGCAGCTTAGGCTACAGGGGTAGCAATCAGCCCCAGCATTTT.